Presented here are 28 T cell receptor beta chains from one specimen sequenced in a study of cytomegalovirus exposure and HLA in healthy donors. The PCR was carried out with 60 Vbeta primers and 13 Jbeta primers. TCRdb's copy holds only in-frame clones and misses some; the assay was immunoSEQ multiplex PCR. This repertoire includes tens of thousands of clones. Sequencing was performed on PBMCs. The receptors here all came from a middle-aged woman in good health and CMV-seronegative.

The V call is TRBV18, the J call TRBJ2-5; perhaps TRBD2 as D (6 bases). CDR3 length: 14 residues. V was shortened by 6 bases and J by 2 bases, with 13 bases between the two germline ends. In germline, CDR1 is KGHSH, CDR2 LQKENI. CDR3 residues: CASSPTTRQETQYF. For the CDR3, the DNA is TGTGCCAGCTCGCCGACGACTAGACAAGAGACCCAGTACTTC.

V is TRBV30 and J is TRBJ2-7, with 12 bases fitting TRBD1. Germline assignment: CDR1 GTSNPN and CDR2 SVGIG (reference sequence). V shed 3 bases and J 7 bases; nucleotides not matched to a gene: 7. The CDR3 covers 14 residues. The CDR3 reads CAWRGGQGAREQYF. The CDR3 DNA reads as TGTGCCTGGAGGGGGGGACAGGGGGCTCGGGAGCAGTACTTC.

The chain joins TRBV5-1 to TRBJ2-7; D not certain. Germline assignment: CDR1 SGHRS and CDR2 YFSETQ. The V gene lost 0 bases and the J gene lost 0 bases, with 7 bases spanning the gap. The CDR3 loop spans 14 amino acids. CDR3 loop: CASSLAGSSYEQYF. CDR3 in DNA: TGCGCCAGCAGCTTGGCCGGGTCCTCCTACGAGCAGTACTTC.

The CDR3 DNA reads TGTGCCAGCACAGGGTTCTATGGCTACACCTTC. It translates to CASTGFYGYTF. This chain joins TRBV2 and TRBJ1-2, with D maybe TRBD1 (5 bases). Germline assignment: CDR1 SNHLY and CDR2 FYNNEI. The CDR3 contains 11 residues. Trimming took off 7 bases at V and 4 bases at J, with 7 bases between the two ends. Together with reference TRBV2 and TRBJ1-2, the CDR3 gives the full variable domain: EPEVTQTPSHQVTQMGQEVILRCVPISNHLYFYWYRQILGQKVEFLVSFYNNEISEKSEIFDDQFSVERPDGSNFTLKIRSTKLEDSAMYFCASTGFYGYTFGSGTRLTVV.

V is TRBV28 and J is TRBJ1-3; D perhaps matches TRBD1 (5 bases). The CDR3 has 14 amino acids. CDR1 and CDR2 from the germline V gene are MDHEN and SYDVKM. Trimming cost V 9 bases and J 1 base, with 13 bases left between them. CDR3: CASDRPNSGNTIYF. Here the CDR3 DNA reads TGTGCCAGTGACAGACCAAATTCTGGAAACACCATATATTTT.

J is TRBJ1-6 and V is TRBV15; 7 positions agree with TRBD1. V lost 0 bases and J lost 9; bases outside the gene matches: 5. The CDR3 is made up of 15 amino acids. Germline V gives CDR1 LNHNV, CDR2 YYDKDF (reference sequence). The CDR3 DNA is TGTGCCACCAGCAGAGAACAGGGGAGCTTTTCACCCCTCCACTTT. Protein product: CATSREQGSFSPLHF.

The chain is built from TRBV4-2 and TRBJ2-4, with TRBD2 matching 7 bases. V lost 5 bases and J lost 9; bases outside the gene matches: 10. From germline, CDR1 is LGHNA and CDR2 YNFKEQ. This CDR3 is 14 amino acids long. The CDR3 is CASSYGEGQGIQYF. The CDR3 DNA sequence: TGTGCCAGCAGCTATGGGGAGGGTCAGGGCATTCAGTACTTC.

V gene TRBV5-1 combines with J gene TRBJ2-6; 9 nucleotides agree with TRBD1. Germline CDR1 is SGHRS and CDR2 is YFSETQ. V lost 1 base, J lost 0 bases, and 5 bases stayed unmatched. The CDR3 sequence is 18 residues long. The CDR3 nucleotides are TGCGCCAGCAGCTTGTGGGGACAGGGAACCTCTGGGGCCAACGTCCTGACTTTC. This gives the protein CASSLWGQGTSGANVLTF.

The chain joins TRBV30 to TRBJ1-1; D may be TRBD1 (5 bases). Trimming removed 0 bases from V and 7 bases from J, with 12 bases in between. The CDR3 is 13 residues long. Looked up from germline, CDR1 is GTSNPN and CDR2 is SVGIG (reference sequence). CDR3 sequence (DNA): TGTGCCTGGAGTGTACAAGGGGCCGGTGAAGCTTTCTTT. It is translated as CAWSVQGAGEAFF.

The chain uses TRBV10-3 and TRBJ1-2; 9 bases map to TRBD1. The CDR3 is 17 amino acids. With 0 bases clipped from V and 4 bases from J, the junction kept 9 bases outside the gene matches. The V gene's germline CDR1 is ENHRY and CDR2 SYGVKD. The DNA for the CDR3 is TGTGCCATCAGTGAGTCGGGACAGGGCGCCCTAGGCTATGGCTACACCTTC. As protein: CAISESGQGALGYGYTF.

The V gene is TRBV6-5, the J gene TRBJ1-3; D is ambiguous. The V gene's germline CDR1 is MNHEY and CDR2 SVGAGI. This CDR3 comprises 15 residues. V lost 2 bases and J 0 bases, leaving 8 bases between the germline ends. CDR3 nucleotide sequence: TGTGCCAGCAGTTACGGGCCCAACTCTGGAAACACCATATATTTT. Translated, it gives CASSYGPNSGNTIYF.

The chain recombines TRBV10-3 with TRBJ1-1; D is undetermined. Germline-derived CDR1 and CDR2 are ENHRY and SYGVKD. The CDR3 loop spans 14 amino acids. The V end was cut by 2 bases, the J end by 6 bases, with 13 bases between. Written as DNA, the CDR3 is TGTGCCATCAGTGAGGACATTAACAGATCTGAAGCTTTCTTT. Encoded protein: CAISEDINRSEAFF.

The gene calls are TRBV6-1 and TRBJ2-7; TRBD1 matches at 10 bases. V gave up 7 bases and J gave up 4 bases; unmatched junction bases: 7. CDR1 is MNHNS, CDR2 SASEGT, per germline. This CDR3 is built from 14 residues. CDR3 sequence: CASTMTGGFYEQYF. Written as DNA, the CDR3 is TGTGCCAGCACCATGACAGGGGGCTTTTACGAGCAGTACTTC.

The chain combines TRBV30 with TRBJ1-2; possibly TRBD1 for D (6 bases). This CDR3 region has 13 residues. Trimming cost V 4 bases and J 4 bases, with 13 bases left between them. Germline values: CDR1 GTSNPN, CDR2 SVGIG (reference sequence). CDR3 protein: CAWTGGGAYGYTF. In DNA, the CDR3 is TGTGCCTGGACCGGTGGGGGGGCCTATGGCTACACCTTC. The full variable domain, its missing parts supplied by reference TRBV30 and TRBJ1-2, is SQTIHQWPATLVQPVGSPLSLECTVEGTSNPNLYWYRQAAGRGLQLLFYSVGIGQISSEVPQNLSASRPQDRQFILSSKKLLLSDSGFYLCAWTGGGAYGYTFGSGTRLTVV.

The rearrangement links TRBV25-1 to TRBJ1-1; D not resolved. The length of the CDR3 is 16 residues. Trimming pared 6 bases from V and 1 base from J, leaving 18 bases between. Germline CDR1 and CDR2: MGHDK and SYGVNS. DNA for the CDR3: TGTGCCAGCAGCGTCGGTCGAGGAATGGGGAACACTGAAGCTTTCTTT. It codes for CASSVGRGMGNTEAFF.

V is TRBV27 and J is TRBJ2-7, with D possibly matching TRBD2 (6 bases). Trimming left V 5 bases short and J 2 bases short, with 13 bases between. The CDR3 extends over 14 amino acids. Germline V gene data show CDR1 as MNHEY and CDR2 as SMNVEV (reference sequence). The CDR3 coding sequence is TGTGCCAGCAGTAAAGGAGGGAGCGCCTACGAGCAGTACTTC. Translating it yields CASSKGGSAYEQYF.

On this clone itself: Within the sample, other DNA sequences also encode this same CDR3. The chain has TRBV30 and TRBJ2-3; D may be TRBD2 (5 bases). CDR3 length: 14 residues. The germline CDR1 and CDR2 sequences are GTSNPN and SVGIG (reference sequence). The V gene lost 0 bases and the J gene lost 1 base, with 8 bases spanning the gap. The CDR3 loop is CAWSVGAGTDTQYF. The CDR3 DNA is TGTGCCTGGAGTGTAGGAGCGGGCACAGATACGCAGTATTTT.

This CDR3 is CASSREGGSYEQYF. The CDR3 bases are TGTGCCAGCTCGCGGGAGGGTGGCTCCTACGAGCAGTACTTC. This sequence joins TRBV19 and TRBJ2-7; 9 nucleotides align to TRBD2. The CDR3 length is 14 residues. The ends lost 9 bases at V and 0 bases at J; junction bases unmatched: 6. Germline V gene data show CDR1 as LNHDA and CDR2 as SQIVND (reference sequence).

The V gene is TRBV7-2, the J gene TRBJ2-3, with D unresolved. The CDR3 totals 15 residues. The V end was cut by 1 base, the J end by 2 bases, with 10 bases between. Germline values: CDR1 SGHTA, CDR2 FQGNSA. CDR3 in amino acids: CASSLVAEFTDTQYF. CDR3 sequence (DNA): TGTGCCAGCAGCTTAGTGGCGGAGTTCACAGATACGCAGTATTTT.

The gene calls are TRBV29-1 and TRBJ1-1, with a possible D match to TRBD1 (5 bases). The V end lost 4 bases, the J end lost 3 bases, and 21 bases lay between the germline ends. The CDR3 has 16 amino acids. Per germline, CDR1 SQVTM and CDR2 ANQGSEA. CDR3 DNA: TGCAGCGTTGGATTCTGGGGCAGGGAAAAAGACACTGAAGCTTTCTTT. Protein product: CSVGFWGREKDTEAFF.

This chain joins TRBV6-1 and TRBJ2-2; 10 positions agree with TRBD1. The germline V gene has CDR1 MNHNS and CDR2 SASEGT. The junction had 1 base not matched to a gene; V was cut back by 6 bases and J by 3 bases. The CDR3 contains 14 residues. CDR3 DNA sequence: TGTGCCAGCAGGGGGACAGGGGACACCGGGGAGCTGTTTTTT. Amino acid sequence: CASRGTGDTGELFF.

CDR3 residues: CASSLGAVSYEQYF. CDR3 nucleotides: TGTGCCAGCAGCTTAGGGGCAGTCTCCTACGAGCAGTACTTC. The genes are TRBV7-8 and TRBJ2-7, with unresolved D. V lost 1 base and J 0 bases, leaving 7 bases between the germline ends. The CDR3 consists of 14 residues. Germline V gene sequence: CDR1 SGHVS, CDR2 FQNEAQ.

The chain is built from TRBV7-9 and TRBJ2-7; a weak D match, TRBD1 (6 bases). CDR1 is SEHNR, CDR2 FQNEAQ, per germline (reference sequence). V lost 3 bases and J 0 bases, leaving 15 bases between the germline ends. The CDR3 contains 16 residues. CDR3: CASSLVDSLISYEQYF. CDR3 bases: TGTGCCAGCAGCTTGGTGGACAGTTTGATCTCCTACGAGCAGTACTTC.

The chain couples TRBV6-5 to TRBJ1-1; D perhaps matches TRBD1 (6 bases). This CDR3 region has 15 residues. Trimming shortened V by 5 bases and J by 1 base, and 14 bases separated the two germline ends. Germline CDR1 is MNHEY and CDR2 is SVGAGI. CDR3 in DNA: TGTGCCAGCAGTACCAACAGGGCCGGGAACACTGAAGCTTTCTTT. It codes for CASSTNRAGNTEAFF.

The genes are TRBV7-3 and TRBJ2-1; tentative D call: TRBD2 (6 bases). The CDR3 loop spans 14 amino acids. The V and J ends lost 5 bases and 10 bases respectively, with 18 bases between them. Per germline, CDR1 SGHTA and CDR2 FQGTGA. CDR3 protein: CASSTVRGSREQFF. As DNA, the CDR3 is TGTGCCAGCAGCACCGTCCGGGGGAGTCGGGAGCAGTTCTTC.

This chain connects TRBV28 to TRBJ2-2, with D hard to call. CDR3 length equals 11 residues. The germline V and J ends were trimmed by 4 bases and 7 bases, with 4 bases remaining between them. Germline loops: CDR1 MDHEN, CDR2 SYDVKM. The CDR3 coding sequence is TGTGCCAGCAGTTCACACGGGGAGCTGTTTTTT. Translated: CASSSHGELFF.

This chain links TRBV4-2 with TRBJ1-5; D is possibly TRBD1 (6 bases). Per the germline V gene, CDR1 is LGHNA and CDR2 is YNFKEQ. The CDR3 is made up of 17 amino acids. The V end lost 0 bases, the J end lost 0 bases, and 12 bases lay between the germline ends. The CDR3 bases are TGTGCCAGCAGCCAAGAGGGTACAGGGAATAGCAATCAGCCCCAGCATTTT. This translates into CASSQEGTGNSNQPQHF.

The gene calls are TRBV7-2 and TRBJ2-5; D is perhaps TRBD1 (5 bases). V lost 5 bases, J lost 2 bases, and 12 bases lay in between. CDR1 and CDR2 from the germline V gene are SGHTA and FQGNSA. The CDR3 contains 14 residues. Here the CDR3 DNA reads TGTGCCAGCAGCAAAGGACACCAACAAGAGACCCAGTACTTC. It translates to CASSKGHQQETQYF.